Listed below are T cell receptor beta chains from one sample, sequenced in a study of blood T cell repertoires in COVID-19. Produced via immunoSEQ multiplex PCR; TCRdb's table is partial and in-frame only. The table shows about 270,000 clones, with approximately 91% occurring only once. Sequencing input: PBMCs or T cells enriched from blood (not recorded which). Source of these receptors: a woman aged 40 to 50 with acute COVID-19. CDR3s leave out the opening cysteine and the closing phenylalanine or tryptophan. Each record gives: V gene, J gene, CDR3 protein.

>TRBV29-1|TRBJ1-1
SVRTGNTEAF
>TRBV2|TRBJ1-3
ASSLVKTGNTIY
>TRBV10-1|TRBJ1-1
ADPTGHLNTEAF
>TRBV5-1|TRBJ2-3
ASSSPGLAGARTDTQY
>TRBV5-5|TRBJ2-3
ASSLPSGTDTQY
>TRBV28|TRBJ2-1
ASSLLGRRTGDDEQF
>TRBV7-2|TRBJ2-3
ASSLTGVGTDTQY
>TRBV2|TRBJ2-7
ASTTRATGAVWEQY
>TRBV3-1/TRBV3-2|TRBJ2-1
ASSQDPLAGVPYNEQF
>TRBV6-1|TRBJ1-6
ASSEEDLRGSPLH
>TRBV19|TRBJ1-5
ASRVTQGKGNQPQH
>TRBV19|TRBJ1-4
ATIGRVGAFNEKLF
>TRBV2|TRBJ2-5
ASSGGLRGKETQY
>TRBV12-3/TRBV12-4|TRBJ1-1
ASSLVRNTEAF
>TRBV21-1|TRBJ1-6
ASSKWGRGPLH
>TRBV5-1|TRBJ1-4
ASSRGQVNNEKLF
>TRBV24-1|TRBJ1-5
ATSASNQPQH
>TRBV7-9|TRBJ2-1
ASSLAGTRDLWNEQF
>TRBV19|TRBJ2-1
ASSETSNEQF
>TRBV29-1|TRBJ2-3
SVEEGQGPDTQY
>TRBV6-5|TRBJ1-1
ASSYSLRTEAF
>TRBV7-2|TRBJ1-1
ASSLVRAEAF